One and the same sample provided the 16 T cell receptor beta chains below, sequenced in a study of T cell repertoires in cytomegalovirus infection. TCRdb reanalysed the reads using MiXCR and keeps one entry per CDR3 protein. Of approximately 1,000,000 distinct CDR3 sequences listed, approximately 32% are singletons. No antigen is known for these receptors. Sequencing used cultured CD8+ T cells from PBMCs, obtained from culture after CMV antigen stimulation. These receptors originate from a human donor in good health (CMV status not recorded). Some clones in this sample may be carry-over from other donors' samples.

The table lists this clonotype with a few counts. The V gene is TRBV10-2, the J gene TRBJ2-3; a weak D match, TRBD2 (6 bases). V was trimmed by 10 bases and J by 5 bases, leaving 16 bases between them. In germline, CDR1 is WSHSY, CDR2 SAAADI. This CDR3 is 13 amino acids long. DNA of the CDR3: TGCGCCACCTTGAACGGGGGTGTAGATACGCAGTATTTT. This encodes CATLNGGVDTQYF.

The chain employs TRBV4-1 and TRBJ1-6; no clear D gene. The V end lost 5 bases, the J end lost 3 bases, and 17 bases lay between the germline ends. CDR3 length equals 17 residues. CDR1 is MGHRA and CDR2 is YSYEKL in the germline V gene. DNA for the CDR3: TGCGCCAGCAGCTCAAGATCTCCCGGGGTCTATAATTCACCCCTCCACTTT. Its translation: CASSSRSPGVYNSPLHF.

CDR3 in amino acids: CAISNDMNTEAFF. CDR3 nucleotides: TGTGCCATCAGTAACGATATGAACACTGAAGCTTTCTTT. The chain links TRBV10-3 to TRBJ1-1; D not certain. Germline V lookup: CDR1 ENHRY, CDR2 SYGVKD. CDR3 size: 13 residues. V dropped 5 bases and J dropped 0 bases, with 7 bases sitting between them.

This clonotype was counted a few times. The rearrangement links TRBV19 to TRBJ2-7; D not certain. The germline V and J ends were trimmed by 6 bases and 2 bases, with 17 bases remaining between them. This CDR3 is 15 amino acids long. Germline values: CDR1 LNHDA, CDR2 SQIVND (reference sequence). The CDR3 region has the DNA TGTGCCAGTAGCGCCGTCCTGGGCCCAACCTACGAGCAGTACTTC. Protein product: CASSAVLGPTYEQYF.

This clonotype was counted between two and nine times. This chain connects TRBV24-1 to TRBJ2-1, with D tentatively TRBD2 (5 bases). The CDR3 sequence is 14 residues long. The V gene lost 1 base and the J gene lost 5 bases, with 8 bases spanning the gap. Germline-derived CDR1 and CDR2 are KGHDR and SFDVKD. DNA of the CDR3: TGTGCCACCAGTGATTTCTGGGGAGACAATGAGCAGTTCTTC. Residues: CATSDFWGDNEQFF.

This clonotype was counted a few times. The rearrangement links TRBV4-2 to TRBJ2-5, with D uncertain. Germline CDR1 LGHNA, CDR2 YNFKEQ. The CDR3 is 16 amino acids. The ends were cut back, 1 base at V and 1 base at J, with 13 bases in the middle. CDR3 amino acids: CASSQGFSPLQETQYF. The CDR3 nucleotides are TGTGCCAGCAGCCAAGGTTTTAGTCCCCTCCAAGAGACCCAGTACTTC.

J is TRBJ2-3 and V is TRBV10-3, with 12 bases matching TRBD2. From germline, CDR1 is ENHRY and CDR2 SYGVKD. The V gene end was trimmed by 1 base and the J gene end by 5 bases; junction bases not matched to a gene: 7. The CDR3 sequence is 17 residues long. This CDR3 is CAISEYPSGGAEDTQYF. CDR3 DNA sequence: TGTGCCATCAGTGAGTACCCTAGCGGGGGGGCCGAAGATACGCAGTATTTT.

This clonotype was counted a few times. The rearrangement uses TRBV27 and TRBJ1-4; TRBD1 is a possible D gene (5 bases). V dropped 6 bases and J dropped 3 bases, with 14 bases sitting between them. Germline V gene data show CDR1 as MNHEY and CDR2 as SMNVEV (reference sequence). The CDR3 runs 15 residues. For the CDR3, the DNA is TGTGCCAGCAGCAGATCAGGGTGGGCTAATGAAAAACTGTTTTTT. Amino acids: CASSRSGWANEKLFF.

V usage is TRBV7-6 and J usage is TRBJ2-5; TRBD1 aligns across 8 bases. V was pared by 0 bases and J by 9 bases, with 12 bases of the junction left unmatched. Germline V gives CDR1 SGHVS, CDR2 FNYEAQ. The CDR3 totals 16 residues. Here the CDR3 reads CASSLARTGPAGAQYF. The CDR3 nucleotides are TGTGCCAGCAGCTTAGCCAGGACAGGGCCGGCAGGGGCCCAGTACTTC.

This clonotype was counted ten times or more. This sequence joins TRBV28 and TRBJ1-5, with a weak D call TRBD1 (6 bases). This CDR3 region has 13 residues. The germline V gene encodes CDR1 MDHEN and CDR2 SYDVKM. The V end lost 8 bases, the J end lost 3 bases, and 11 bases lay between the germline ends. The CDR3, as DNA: TGTGCCAGCCGGGGGACAACCAATCAGCCCCAGCATTTT. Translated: CASRGTTNQPQHF.

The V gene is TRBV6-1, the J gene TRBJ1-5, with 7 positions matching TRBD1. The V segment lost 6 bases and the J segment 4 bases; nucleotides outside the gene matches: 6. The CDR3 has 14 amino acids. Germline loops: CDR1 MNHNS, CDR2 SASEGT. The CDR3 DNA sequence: TGTGCCAGCAGCGAATGGGGACAGAATCAGCCCCAGCATTTT. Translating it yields CASSEWGQNQPQHF.

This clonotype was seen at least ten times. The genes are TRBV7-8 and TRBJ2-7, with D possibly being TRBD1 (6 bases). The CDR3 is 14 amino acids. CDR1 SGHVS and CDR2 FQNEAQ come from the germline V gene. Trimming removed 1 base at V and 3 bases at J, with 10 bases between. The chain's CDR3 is CASSLGDTNYEQYF. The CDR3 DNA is TGTGCCAGCAGCTTAGGGGACACCAACTACGAGCAGTACTTC.

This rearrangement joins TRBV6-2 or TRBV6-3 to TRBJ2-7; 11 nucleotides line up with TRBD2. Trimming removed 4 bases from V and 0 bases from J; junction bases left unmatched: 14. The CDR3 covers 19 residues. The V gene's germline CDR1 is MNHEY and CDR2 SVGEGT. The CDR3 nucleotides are TGTGCCAGCAGTTCGCCGGAGCGACGAACTAGCGGGGGCTCCTACGAGCAGTACTTC. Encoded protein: CASSSPERRTSGGSYEQYF.

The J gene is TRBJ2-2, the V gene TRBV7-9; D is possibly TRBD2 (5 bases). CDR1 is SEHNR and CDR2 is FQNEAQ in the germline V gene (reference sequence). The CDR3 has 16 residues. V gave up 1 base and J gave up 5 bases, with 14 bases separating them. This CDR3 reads CASSLVAGLRTGELFF. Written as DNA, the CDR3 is TGTGCCAGCAGCTTAGTGGCGGGTTTGAGGACCGGGGAGCTGTTTTTT.

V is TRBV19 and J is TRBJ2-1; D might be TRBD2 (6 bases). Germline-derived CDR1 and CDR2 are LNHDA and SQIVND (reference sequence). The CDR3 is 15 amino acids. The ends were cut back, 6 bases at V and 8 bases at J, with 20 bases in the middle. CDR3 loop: CASSPRGKTRDEQFF. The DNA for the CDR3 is TGTGCCAGTAGCCCCCGGGGGAAAACGCGAGATGAGCAGTTCTTC.

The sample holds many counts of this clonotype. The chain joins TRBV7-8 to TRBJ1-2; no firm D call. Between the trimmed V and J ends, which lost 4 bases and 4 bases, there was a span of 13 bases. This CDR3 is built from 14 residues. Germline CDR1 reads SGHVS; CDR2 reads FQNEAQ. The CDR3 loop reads CASSSSDAGYGYTF. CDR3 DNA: TGTGCCAGCAGCTCTTCAGATGCGGGCTATGGCTACACCTTC.